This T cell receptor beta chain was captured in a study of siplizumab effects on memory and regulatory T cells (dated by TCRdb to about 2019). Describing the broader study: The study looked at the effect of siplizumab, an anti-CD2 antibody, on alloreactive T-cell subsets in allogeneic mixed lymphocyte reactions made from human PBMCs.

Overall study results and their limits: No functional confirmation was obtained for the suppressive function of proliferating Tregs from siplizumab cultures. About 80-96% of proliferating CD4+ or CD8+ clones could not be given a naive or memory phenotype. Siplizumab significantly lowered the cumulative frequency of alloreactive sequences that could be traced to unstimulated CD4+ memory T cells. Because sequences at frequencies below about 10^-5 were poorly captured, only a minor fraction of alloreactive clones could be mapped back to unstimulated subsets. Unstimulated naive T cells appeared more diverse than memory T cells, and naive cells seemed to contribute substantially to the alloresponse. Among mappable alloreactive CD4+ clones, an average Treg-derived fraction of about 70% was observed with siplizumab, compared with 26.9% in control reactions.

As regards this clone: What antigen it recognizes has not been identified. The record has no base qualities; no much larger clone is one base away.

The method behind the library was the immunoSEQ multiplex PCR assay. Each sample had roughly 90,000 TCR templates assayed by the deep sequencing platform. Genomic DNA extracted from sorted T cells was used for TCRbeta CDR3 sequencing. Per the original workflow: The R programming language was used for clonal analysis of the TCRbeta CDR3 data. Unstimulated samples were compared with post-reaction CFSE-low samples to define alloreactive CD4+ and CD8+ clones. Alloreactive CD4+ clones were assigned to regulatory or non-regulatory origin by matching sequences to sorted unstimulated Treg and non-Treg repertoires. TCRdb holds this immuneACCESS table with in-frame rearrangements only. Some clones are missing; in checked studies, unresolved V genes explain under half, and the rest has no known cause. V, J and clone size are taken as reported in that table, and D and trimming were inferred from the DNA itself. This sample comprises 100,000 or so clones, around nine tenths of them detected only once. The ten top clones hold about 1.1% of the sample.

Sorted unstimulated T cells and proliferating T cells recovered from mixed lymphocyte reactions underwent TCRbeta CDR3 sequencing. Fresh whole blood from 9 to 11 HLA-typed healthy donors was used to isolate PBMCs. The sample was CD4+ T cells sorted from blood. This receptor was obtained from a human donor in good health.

The CDR3 protein: CASSSWTVYTF. The nucleotide sequence reads TGTGCCAGCAGTTCTTGGACGGTCTACACCTTC. In this chain, TRBV28 is recombined with TRBJ1-2, with the D segment identity uncertain. CDR1 and CDR2 (MDHEN, SYDVKM) derive from the germline V gene. The CDR3 runs 11 amino acids, cysteine and phenylalanine included. This entry keeps only the CDR3 DNA: 33 bases, framed from base 1. V loses 4 bases, J loses 10 bases, and the germline ends lie 10 bases apart.